The 9 T cell receptor beta chains below come from one sample, sequenced in a study of cytomegalovirus exposure and HLA in healthy donors. The primer mix had 60 Vbeta and 13 Jbeta primers. Produced via immunoSEQ multiplex PCR; TCRdb's table is partial and in-frame only. The sample lists some 240,000 clones; around 90% were seen once. Input material: PBMCs. The receptors shown here come from a girl aged 2-10 years in good health and CMV-seronegative.

The chain recombines TRBV5-1 with TRBJ2-3; D call uncertain. CDR1 is SGHRS, CDR2 YFSETQ, per germline. The CDR3 runs 13 residues. V lost 0 bases and J lost 3, with 5 bases in between. The CDR3 region has the DNA TGCGCCAGCAGCTTGGCCCCAACAGATACGCAGTATTTT. It specifies CASSLAPTDTQYF.

This clone showed up just once. The chain is built from TRBV2 and TRBJ1-5; 10 nucleotides agree with TRBD1. Germline V lookup: CDR1 SNHLY, CDR2 FYNNEI. There are 15 residues in the CDR3. V was pared by 7 bases and J by 4 bases, with 7 bases of the junction left unmatched. The CDR3 DNA reads as TGTGCCAGCAAGAAGGGACAGGGGCGAAATCAGCCCCAGCATTTT. This translates into CASKKGQGRNQPQHF.

The chain carries TRBV5-6 and TRBJ2-2; 8 bases line up with TRBD1. The ends lost 6 bases at V and 4 bases at J; junction bases unmatched: 2. Germline V gene lookup returns CDR1 SGHDT and CDR2 YYEEEE. This CDR3 is 13 amino acids long. In nucleotides, the CDR3 is TGTGCCAGCACCGACAGGGGCACCGGGGAGCTGTTTTTT. Protein product: CASTDRGTGELFF.

V gene TRBV11-2 combines with J gene TRBJ2-1; D may be TRBD2 (8 bases). CDR1 is SGHAT and CDR2 is FQNNGV in the germline V gene. Trimming removed 5 bases from V and 4 bases from J, with 24 bases in between. The CDR3 extends over 18 amino acids. CDR3 nucleotide sequence: TGTGCCAGCAGCACGCCAGGGGGGGCGGGAGGTTTTTACAATGAGCAGTTCTTC. Amino acid sequence: CASSTPGGAGGFYNEQFF.

This clone was counted a few times. At one boundary the junction diverges from the germline segment, which might be a read error. This chain joins TRBV7-9 and TRBJ1-5; D perhaps matches TRBD1 (6 bases). The CDR3 runs to 16 residues. Germline assignment: CDR1 SEHNR and CDR2 FQNEAQ (reference sequence). The CDR3 here is CASSQDSGQRDQPQHF. For the CDR3, the DNA is TGCGCCAGCAGCCAAGATTCTGGACAGCGCGATCAGCCCCAGCATTTT.

V is TRBV5-4 and J is TRBJ2-1, with D perhaps matching TRBD2 (6 bases). CDR1 is SGHNT, CDR2 YYREEE, per germline (reference sequence). This CDR3 is 13 amino acids long. Trimming took off 5 bases at V and 9 bases at J, with 15 bases between the two ends. The DNA for the CDR3 is TGTGCCAGCAGGAGCGGGCCCGTCGTTGAGCAGTTCTTC. Its translation: CASRSGPVVEQFF.

The chain links TRBV19 to TRBJ2-1, with TRBD2 identical over 10 bases. The CDR3 is made up of 16 amino acids. The J segment lost 5 bases and the V segment lost 8 bases, leaving 12 bases of the junction unmatched. Germline CDR1 reads LNHDA; CDR2 reads SQIVND (reference sequence). CDR3 in DNA: TGTGCCAGTCAAAGGGCTAGCGGGAGTGGGGACAATGAGCAGTTCTTC. Protein sequence: CASQRASGSGDNEQFF.

This clone was found once. J is TRBJ2-7 and V is TRBV19; D possibly corresponds to TRBD1 (5 bases). Germline V gene data show CDR1 as LNHDA and CDR2 as SQIVND (reference sequence). This CDR3 is built from 12 residues. Trimming shortened V by 5 bases and J by 3 bases, and 8 bases separated the two germline ends. CDR3 in amino acids: CASSFRDYEQYF. CDR3 nucleotide sequence: TGTGCCAGTAGTTTCAGGGACTACGAGCAGTACTTC.

V and J are TRBV28 and TRBJ1-1; the D gene is possibly TRBD1 (5 bases). V gave up 6 bases and J gave up 2 bases, with 22 bases separating them. CDR3 size: 17 residues. Germline lookup yields CDR1 MDHEN and CDR2 SYDVKM. The CDR3 loop reads CASSLIAWGVGNTEAFF. CDR3 DNA: TGTGCCAGCAGCCTTATCGCCTGGGGCGTTGGCAACACTGAAGCTTTCTTT.